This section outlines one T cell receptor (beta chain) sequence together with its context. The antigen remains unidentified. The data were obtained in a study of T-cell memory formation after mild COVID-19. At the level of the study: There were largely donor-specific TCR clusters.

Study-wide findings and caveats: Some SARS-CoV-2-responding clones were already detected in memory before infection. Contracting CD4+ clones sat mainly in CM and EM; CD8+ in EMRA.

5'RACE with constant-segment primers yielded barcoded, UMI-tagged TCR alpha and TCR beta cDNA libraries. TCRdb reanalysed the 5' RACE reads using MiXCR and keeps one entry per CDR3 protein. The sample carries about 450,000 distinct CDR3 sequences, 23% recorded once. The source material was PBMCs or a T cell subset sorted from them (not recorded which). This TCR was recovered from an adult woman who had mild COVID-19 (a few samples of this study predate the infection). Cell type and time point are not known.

Here the CDR3 DNA reads TGCAGCGCAAGACAGGGGCCCTACGAGCAGTACTTC. As protein: CSARQGPYEQYF. J is TRBJ2-7 and V is TRBV29-1; the match to TRBD1 covers 8 bases. CDR1 and CDR2 from the germline V gene are SQVTM and ANQGSEA. This CDR3 region has 12 residues. The V segment lost 7 bases and the J segment 2 bases; nucleotides outside the gene matches: 4.